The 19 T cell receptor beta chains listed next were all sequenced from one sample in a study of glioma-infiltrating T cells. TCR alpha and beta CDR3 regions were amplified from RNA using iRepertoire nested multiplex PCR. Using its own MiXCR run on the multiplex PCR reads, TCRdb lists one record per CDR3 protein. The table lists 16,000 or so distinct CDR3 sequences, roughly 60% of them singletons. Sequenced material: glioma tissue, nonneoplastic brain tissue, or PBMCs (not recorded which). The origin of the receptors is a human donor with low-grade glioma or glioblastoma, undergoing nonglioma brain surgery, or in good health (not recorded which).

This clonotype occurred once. The CDR3 sequence: CASSKMGAGGEAFF. The CDR3 DNA reads as TGCGCCAGCAGCAAGATGGGTGCGGGGGGTGAAGCTTTCTTT. The V call is TRBV4-1, the J call TRBJ1-1, with a possible D match to TRBD1 (5 bases). Per the germline V gene, CDR1 is MGHRA and CDR2 is YSYEKL. Trimming shortened V by 5 bases and J by 7 bases, and 17 bases separated the two germline ends. The CDR3 loop spans 14 amino acids.

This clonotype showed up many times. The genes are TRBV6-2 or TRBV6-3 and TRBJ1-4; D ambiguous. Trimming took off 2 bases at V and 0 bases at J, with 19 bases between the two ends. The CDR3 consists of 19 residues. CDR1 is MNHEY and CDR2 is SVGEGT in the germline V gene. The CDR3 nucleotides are TGTGCCAGCAGTTACCTTTTTGGACGGACCCGCGCAACTAATGAAAAACTGTTTTTT. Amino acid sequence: CASSYLFGRTRATNEKLFF.

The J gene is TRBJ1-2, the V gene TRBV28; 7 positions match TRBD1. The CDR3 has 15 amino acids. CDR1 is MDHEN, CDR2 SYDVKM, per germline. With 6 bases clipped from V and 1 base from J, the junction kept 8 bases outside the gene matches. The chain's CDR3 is CASRPGTAYNYGYTF. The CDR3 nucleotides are TGTGCCAGCAGACCCGGGACAGCTTATAACTATGGCTACACCTTC.

CDR3 nucleotide sequence: TGTGCCAGCAGTTTAAGAGGCTACGAGCAGTACTTC. Translated: CASSLRGYEQYF. This sequence joins TRBV27 and TRBJ2-7; no firm D call. The CDR3 spans 12 residues. CDR1 is MNHEY and CDR2 is SMNVEV in the germline V gene (reference sequence). V lost 2 bases and J 3 bases, leaving 5 bases between the germline ends.

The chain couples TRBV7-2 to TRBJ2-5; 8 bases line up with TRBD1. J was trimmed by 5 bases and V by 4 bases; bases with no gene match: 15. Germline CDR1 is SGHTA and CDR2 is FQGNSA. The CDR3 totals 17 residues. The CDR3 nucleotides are TGTGCCAGCAGCTCGACAGGGGTTGCGGGTGCGGGGGAGACCCAGTACTTC. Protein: CASSSTGVAGAGETQYF.

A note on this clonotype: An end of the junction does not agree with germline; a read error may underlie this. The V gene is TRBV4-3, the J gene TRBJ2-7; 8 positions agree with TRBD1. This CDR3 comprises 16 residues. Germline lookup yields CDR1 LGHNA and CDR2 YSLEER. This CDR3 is CASSEDWQGASYGQYF. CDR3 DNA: TGCGCCAGCAGCGAAGATTGGCAGGGGGCCTCCTACGGGCAGTACTTC.

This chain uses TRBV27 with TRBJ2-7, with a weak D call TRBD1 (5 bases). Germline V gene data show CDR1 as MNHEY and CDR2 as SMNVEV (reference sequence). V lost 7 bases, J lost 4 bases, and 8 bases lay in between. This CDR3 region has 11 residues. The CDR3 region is CASIQGYEQYF. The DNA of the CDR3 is TGTGCCAGCATCCAGGGTTACGAGCAGTACTTC.

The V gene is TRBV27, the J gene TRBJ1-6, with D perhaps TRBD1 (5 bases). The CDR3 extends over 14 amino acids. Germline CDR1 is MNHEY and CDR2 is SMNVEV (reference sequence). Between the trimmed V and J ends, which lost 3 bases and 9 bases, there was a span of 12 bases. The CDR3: CASSFSRAGSPLHF. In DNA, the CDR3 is TGTGCCAGCAGTTTCAGCAGGGCTGGTTCACCCCTCCACTTT.

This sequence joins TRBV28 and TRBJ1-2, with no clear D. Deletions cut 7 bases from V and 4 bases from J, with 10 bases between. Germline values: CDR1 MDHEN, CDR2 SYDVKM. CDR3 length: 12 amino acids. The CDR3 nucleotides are TGTGCCAGCATATCCAGCCCCTATGGCTACACCTTC. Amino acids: CASISSPYGYTF.

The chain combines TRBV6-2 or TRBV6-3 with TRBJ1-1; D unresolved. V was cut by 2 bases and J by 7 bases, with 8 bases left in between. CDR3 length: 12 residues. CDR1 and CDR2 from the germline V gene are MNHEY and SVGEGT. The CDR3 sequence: CASSYRTGEAFF. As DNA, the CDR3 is TGTGCCAGCAGTTACAGGACGGGTGAAGCTTTCTTT.

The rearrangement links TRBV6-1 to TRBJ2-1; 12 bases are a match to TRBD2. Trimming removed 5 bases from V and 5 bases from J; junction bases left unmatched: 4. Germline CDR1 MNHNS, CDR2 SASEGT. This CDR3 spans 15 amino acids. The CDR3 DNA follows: TGTGCCAGCAGTTTCCGACTAGCGGGAGACAATGAGCAGTTCTTC. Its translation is CASSFRLAGDNEQFF.

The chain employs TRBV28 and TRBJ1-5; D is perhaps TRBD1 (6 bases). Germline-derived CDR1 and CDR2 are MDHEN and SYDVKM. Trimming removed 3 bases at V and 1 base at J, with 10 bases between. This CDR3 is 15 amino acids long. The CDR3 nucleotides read TGTGCCAGCAGTTTCGGGGGCTTGAGCAATCAGCCCCAGCATTTT. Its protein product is CASSFGGLSNQPQHF.

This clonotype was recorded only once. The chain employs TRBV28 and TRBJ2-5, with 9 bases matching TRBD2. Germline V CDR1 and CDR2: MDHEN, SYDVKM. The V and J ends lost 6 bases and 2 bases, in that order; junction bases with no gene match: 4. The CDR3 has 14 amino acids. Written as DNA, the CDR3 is TGTGCCAGCAGCAAGGGACTAGCACAAGAGACCCAGTACTTC. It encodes CASSKGLAQETQYF.

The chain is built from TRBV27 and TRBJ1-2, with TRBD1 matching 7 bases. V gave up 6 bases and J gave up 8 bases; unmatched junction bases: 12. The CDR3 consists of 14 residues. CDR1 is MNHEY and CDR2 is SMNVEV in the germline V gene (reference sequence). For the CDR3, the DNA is TGTGCCAGCAGGCCGACAGGGACCTCTGGAGGCTACACCTTC. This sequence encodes CASRPTGTSGGYTF.

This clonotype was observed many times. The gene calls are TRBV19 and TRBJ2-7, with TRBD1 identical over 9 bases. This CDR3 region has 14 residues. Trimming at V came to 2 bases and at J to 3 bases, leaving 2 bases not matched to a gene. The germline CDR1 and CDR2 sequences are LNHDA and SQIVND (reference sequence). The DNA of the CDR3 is TGTGCCAGTAGTATAAGGGGACAGGGCTACGAGCAGTACTTC. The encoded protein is CASSIRGQGYEQYF.

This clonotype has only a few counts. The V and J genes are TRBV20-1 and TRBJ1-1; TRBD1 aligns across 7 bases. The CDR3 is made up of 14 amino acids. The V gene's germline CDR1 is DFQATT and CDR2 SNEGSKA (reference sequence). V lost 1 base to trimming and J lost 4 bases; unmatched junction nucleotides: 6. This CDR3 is CSARVLTGSTEAFF. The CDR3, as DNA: TGCAGTGCTAGAGTCCTGACAGGGAGCACTGAAGCTTTCTTT.

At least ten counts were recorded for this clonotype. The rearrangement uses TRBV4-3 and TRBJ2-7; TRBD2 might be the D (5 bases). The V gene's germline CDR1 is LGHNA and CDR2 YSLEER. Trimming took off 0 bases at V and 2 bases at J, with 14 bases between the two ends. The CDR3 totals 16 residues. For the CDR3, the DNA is TGCGCCAGCAGCCAAGATCGGGCTAGCAGACCCTACGAGCAGTACTTC. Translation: CASSQDRASRPYEQYF.

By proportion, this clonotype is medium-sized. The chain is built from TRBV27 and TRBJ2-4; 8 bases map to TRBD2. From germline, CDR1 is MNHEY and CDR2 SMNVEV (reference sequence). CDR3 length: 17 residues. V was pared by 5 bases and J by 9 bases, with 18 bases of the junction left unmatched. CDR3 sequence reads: CASSPQSAGGLRGIQYF. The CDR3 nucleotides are TGTGCCAGCAGTCCCCAATCGGCGGGAGGTTTGAGGGGCATTCAGTACTTC.

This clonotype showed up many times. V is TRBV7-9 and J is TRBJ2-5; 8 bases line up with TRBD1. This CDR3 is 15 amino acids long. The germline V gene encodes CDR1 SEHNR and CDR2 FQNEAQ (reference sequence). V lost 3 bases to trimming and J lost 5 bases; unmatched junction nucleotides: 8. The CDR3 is CASSLRGQAPETQYF. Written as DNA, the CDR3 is TGTGCCAGCAGCTTGAGGGGACAGGCCCCGGAGACCCAGTACTTC.